The entry that follows covers one T cell receptor beta chain sequence. This clonotype was observed at least ten times. Its antigen specificity is not known. No quality values exist for individual bases; no much larger clone is one base distant. The entry originates in a study of spatial heterogeneity in lung cancer (dated by TCRdb to between 2018 and 2020). Some background on the complete study: Beta-chain transcripts were consistently detected in greater numbers than alpha-chain transcripts, which likely reflects a higher abundance of beta-chain transcripts. In the raw uncorrected reads, each unique combination of TCR and UMI appeared on average more than ten times. The study quantitatively compared TCR alpha and beta repertoires across multiple tumor regions, matched nontumor lung and blood in non-small cell lung cancer. Nonsynonymous mutation counts, determined by whole-exome sequencing of tumor tissue, were related to TCR repertoire features. At surgery, hundreds of tumor regions, around 64 matched nontumor lung samples and 56 PBMC samples were TCR-sequenced for both alpha and beta chains.

The library was prepared using 5' RACE. Sequenced using a NextSeq 500. In the TCR library protocol, a unique molecular identifier was attached to each TCR cDNA molecule so that PCR and sequencing errors could be corrected. The paper's data handling went like this. TCR identification, UMI-based error correction and CDR3 extraction were all carried out with Decombinator tools. Expanded TCRs were defined as those above a frequency of 2 per 1,000, corresponding to the top 1% of the tumor frequency distribution. Each repertoire was subsampled 100 times to 5,000 TCRs, after which Renyi diversity was computed with the R vegan package. CDR3 similarity networks were built from amino acid triplet string-kernel similarity, connecting CDR3s with pairwise similarity above 0.82. The public reads were run again by TCRdb, first through fastp at Q25 and then through MiXCR, and only productive beta chains were kept. Rows with one shared CDR3 protein collapse into an entry with the most common genes and DNA. The V and J calls follow TCRdb's processing rather than the paper's. The sample records over 6,000 distinct CDR3 sequences, 5% to 5.5% of which are singletons. The ten largest account for around two fifths of the sample.

The sample's time point label is to be understood as: sample taken at primary tumor resection. TCR sequencing used whole RNA extracted from tumor and nontumor lung tissue, or from cryopreserved PBMC samples, without cell sorting. The donors were 72 patients from the lung TRACERx cohort who had early-stage, untreated non-small cell lung cancer. Only patients with enough RNA available from two or more tumor regions were chosen for TCR sequencing. On the study overall, not on this receptor specifically: Ubiquitous expanded tumor TCRs showed up in blood more often at tumor resection than at routine follow-up. Confirming at a functional level the hypothesis that regional TCRs recognize regional mutations was considered to require additional single-cell paired TCR alpha and beta sequencing.

Germline trimming amounts to 2 bases on V and 5 bases on J, with 8 as the count of junction bases outside the gene matches. The CDR3, cysteine through phenylalanine, is 15 amino acids long. Just CDR3 DNA is preserved here, 45 bases in frame from base 1. The TCR originated in a male donor with early-stage non-small cell lung cancer. The source was PBMCs, collected at surgery. This receptor chain uses TRBV12-3 or TRBV12-4 and TRBJ2-7, with 8 bases matching TRBD1. CDR3 protein: CASSLRVYRGDEQYF. Here is the DNA: TGTGCCAGCAGTTTAAGGGTCTACAGGGGGGACGAGCAGTACTTC.